What follows are 26 T cell receptor beta chains derived from one specimen sequenced in a study of T cell repertoires in cytomegalovirus infection. TCRdb redid the calling of the reads with MiXCR, one entry per CDR3 protein. The table shows a few hundred thousand distinct CDR3 sequences, with just under 40% occurring only once. Their recognized antigens are unknown. The sequencing used cultured PBMCs, collected from culture after CMV antigen stimulation. These receptors were collected from a human donor in good health (CMV status not recorded). Some clones in this sample may be carry-over from other donors' samples.

This clonotype was seen at least ten times. The rearrangement joins TRBV7-2 to TRBJ1-6; D is ambiguous. This CDR3 comprises 13 residues. Germline assignment: CDR1 SGHTA and CDR2 FQGNSA. V was cut by 1 base and J by 9 bases, with 7 bases left in between. The CDR3 nucleotides read TGTGCCAGCAGCTTAGAAGTGGGTTCACCCCTCCACTTT. Translation gives CASSLEVGSPLHF.

The chain has TRBV11-1 and TRBJ2-1, with TRBD2 identical over 12 bases. J was trimmed by 7 bases and V by 5 bases; bases with no gene match: 9. Germline V gene lookup returns CDR1 SGHAT and CDR2 FQDESV (reference sequence). This CDR3 has 16 amino acids. The CDR3 sequence is CASSVTLAGGSNEQFF. CDR3 nucleotides: TGTGCCAGCAGCGTGACTCTAGCGGGGGGGTCGAATGAGCAGTTCTTC.

This clonotype came up a few times. V and J are TRBV11-2 and TRBJ2-1, with TRBD2 identical over 7 bases. After removal of 5 bases from V and 5 bases from J, the junction contained 6 bases not matched to a gene. The CDR3 is 14 residues long. CDR1 SGHAT and CDR2 FQNNGV come from the germline V gene. CDR3 in amino acids: CASSPFGTNNEQFF. CDR3 DNA sequence: TGTGCCAGCAGCCCCTTCGGGACTAACAATGAGCAGTTCTTC.

The chain has TRBV5-8 and TRBJ2-6, with 7 bases lining up with TRBD1. With 9 bases clipped from V and 4 bases from J, the junction kept 13 bases outside the gene matches. The CDR3 runs 16 residues. CDR1 SGHTS and CDR2 YDEGEE come from the germline V gene. CDR3: CATRGTEGPGANVLTF. For the CDR3, the DNA is TGTGCCACCAGAGGGACAGAGGGGCCCGGGGCCAACGTCCTGACTTTC.

The V call is TRBV6-8, the J call TRBJ2-1, with 7 bases that match TRBD2. The V gene end was trimmed by 10 bases and the J gene end by 0 bases; junction bases not matched to a gene: 6. Germline CDR1 reads MNHGY; CDR2 reads SAAAGT. The CDR3 has 14 residues. The CDR3 DNA reads TGTGCCACCGCAGCGGGGAGCTCCTACAATGAGCAGTTCTTC. This codes for CATAAGSSYNEQFF.

This chain uses TRBV4-1 with TRBJ2-5; D remains ambiguous. The CDR3 extends over 15 amino acids. Germline V CDR1 and CDR2: MGHRA, YSYEKL. V lost 1 base and J lost 5, with 14 bases in between. The CDR3 region has the DNA TGCGCCAGCAGCCAAGTGGGCCAGAGCGAGGAGACCCAGTACTTC. Protein product: CASSQVGQSEETQYF.

The sample holds a few counts of this clonotype. The V gene is TRBV12-3 or TRBV12-4, the J gene TRBJ1-1, with D unclear. This CDR3 region has 14 residues. Deletions cut 6 bases from V and 1 base from J, with 12 bases between. As DNA, the CDR3 is TGTGCCAGCAGCCCGGACGGACCGAACACTGAAGCTTTCTTT. Protein: CASSPDGPNTEAFF.

This clonotype was counted a few times. This rearrangement joins TRBV28 to TRBJ1-5; 7 bases align to TRBD1. The germline gives CDR1 MDHEN, CDR2 SYDVKM. The CDR3 spans 17 residues. The trim removed 6 bases at V and 0 bases at J, leaving 11 bases unmatched. The CDR3 sequence: CASSTHYRGLSNQPQHF. The CDR3 nucleotides read TGTGCCAGCAGCACACACTACAGGGGCCTTAGCAATCAGCCCCAGCATTTT.

This chain links TRBV6-2 or TRBV6-3 with TRBJ1-1; tentative D call: TRBD1 (5 bases). This CDR3 comprises 16 residues. V lost 3 bases and J 1 base, leaving 15 bases between the germline ends. The germline gives CDR1 MNHEY, CDR2 SVGEGT. CDR3 sequence: CASSYQRWDGNTEAFF. CDR3 sequence (DNA): TGTGCCAGCAGTTATCAAAGGTGGGACGGGAACACTGAAGCTTTCTTT.

V usage is TRBV4-2 and J usage is TRBJ1-3; no reliable D call. Trimming removed 0 bases from V and 4 bases from J, with 4 bases in between. Germline loops: CDR1 LGHNA, CDR2 YNFKEQ. This CDR3 has 13 residues. CDR3 protein: CASSQDLGNTIYF. In DNA, the CDR3 is TGTGCCAGCAGCCAAGATCTCGGAAACACCATATATTTT.

The rearrangement joins TRBV20-1 to TRBJ2-5, with 13 positions matching TRBD2. The CDR3 sequence is 14 residues long. Germline V gene data show CDR1 as DFQATT and CDR2 as SNEGSKA (reference sequence). V shed 6 bases, J shed 1 base, and the junction held 2 bases outside the gene matches. The CDR3 is CSATSGRVQETQYF. DNA of the CDR3: TGCAGTGCCACTAGCGGGAGGGTCCAAGAGACCCAGTACTTC.

The gene calls are TRBV6-6 and TRBJ2-1, with a tentative D call TRBD2 (5 bases). The CDR3 has 13 residues. Germline loops: CDR1 MNHNY, CDR2 SVGAGI (reference sequence). V lost 5 bases and J lost 5, with 10 bases in between. The CDR3 nucleotides read TGTGCCAGCAGTCCTCCGGGGAACAATGAGCAGTTCTTC. Its protein product is CASSPPGNNEQFF.

The V gene is TRBV5-6, the J gene TRBJ2-7; unclear D gene. The V and J ends lost 1 base and 0 bases respectively, with 14 bases between them. This CDR3 is built from 16 residues. Germline-derived CDR1 and CDR2 are SGHDT and YYEEEE. In DNA, the CDR3 is TGTGCCAGCAGCTTGTTAAATGACATTCTCTCCTACGAGCAGTACTTC. It codes for CASSLLNDILSYEQYF.

The rearrangement uses TRBV6-5 and TRBJ2-5; no definite D call. The V end lost 0 bases, the J end lost 5 bases, and 10 bases lay between the germline ends. Germline V CDR1 and CDR2: MNHEY, SVGAGI. The length of the CDR3 is 14 residues. The CDR3, as DNA: TGTGCCAGCAGTTACTCGAGAGGTGGGGAGACCCAGTACTTC. Amino acids: CASSYSRGGETQYF.

The rearrangement links TRBV4-1 to TRBJ2-1; D perhaps matches TRBD2 (6 bases). V gave up 7 bases and J gave up 7 bases, with 11 bases separating them. The germline CDR1 and CDR2 sequences are MGHRA and YSYEKL. CDR3 length: 12 residues. The CDR3 sequence is CASKAGRNEQFF. In DNA form, the CDR3 reads TGCGCCAGCAAAGCTGGGAGGAATGAGCAGTTCTTC.

This clonotype was detected a few times. The chain carries TRBV18 and TRBJ1-1, with D hard to call. CDR1 is KGHSH and CDR2 is LQKENI in the germline V gene. V lost 3 bases, J lost 1 base, and 6 bases lay in between. CDR3 size: 13 residues. CDR3 amino acids: CASSPGPNTEAFF. In DNA form, the CDR3 reads TGTGCCAGCTCACCGGGCCCGAACACTGAAGCTTTCTTT. The whole variable domain, filled in from reference TRBV18 and TRBJ1-1, reads NAGVMQNPRHLVRRRGQEARLRCSPMKGHSHVYWYRQLPEEGLKFMVYLQKENIIDESGMPKERFSAEFPKEGPSILRIQQVVRGDSAAYFCASSPGPNTEAFFGQGTRLTVV.

This chain joins TRBV19 and TRBJ2-1, with D perhaps matching TRBD2 (6 bases). Germline CDR1 and CDR2: LNHDA and SQIVND (reference sequence). The V and J ends lost 5 bases and 1 base respectively, with 18 bases between them. This CDR3 is 17 amino acids long. The CDR3 DNA sequence: TGTGCCAGTAGTCAGGTAGCGGCCGGGGGTTCCTACAATGAGCAGTTCTTC. Amino acids: CASSQVAAGGSYNEQFF.

V is TRBV7-9 and J is TRBJ2-7, with a tentative D call TRBD2 (5 bases). CDR1 is SEHNR and CDR2 is FQNEAQ in the germline V gene (reference sequence). The CDR3 is 12 residues long. V gave up 5 bases and J gave up 6 bases, with 11 bases separating them. This CDR3 reads CASSREVGEQYF. In nucleotides, the CDR3 is TGTGCCAGCAGCCGGGAAGTCGGCGAGCAGTACTTC.

This clonotype was detected ten times or more. The rearrangement links TRBV7-8 to TRBJ1-1, with 10 bases fitting TRBD1. V trimming: 4 bases; J trimming: 4 bases; junction bases outside the gene matches: 6. Per the germline V gene, CDR1 is SGHVS and CDR2 is FQNEAQ. The CDR3 runs 15 residues. CDR3 region: CASSSMTGGLTEAFF. Here the CDR3 DNA reads TGTGCCAGCAGCTCGATGACAGGGGGCCTCACTGAAGCTTTCTTT.

V gene TRBV4-3 combines with J gene TRBJ1-6; no clear D. Germline V gene sequence: CDR1 LGHNA, CDR2 YSLEER. The CDR3 is 17 amino acids. The V and J ends lost 0 bases and 7 bases respectively, with 16 bases between them. The CDR3 here is CASSQDRVGQPNSPLHF. The CDR3 bases are TGCGCCAGCAGCCAAGATCGGGTGGGTCAGCCCAATTCACCCCTCCACTTT.

This clonotype was picked up one time. The chain is built from TRBV20-1 and TRBJ2-2; perhaps TRBD2 as D (5 bases). Germline CDR1 and CDR2: DFQATT and SNEGSKA (reference sequence). V was trimmed by 6 bases and J by 0 bases, leaving 11 bases between them. The CDR3 is 14 residues long. The CDR3 loop reads CSAPGKPNTGELFF. CDR3 coding DNA: TGCAGTGCCCCGGGGAAACCGAACACCGGGGAGCTGTTTTTT.

This clonotype was detected a few times. The chain carries TRBV6-1 and TRBJ2-1; D remains unclear. The length of the CDR3 is 13 residues. V was pared by 4 bases and J by 3 bases, with 7 bases between. Germline CDR1 is MNHNS and CDR2 is SASEGT. This CDR3 is CASSVLNYNEQFF. The CDR3 coding sequence is TGTGCCAGCAGTGTACTGAACTACAATGAGCAGTTCTTC.

V is TRBV7-2 and J is TRBJ2-3; 7 bases fit TRBD2. This CDR3 has 15 residues. Germline loops: CDR1 SGHTA, CDR2 FQGNSA. V lost 5 bases, J lost 5 bases, and 10 bases stayed unmatched. The CDR3, as DNA: TGTGCCAGCAGCCCCGGGGCGGGGAGGGGAGATACGCAGTATTTT. It translates to CASSPGAGRGDTQYF.

This rearrangement joins TRBV4-1 to TRBJ2-7; tentatively, D is TRBD2 (6 bases). The V end lost 0 bases, the J end lost 5 bases, and 11 bases lay between the germline ends. The CDR3 has 14 amino acids. Per the germline V gene, CDR1 is MGHRA and CDR2 is YSYEKL. The DNA for the CDR3 is TGCGCCAGCAGCCAAGAGGGGGGATCCGACGAGCAGTACTTC. Translation: CASSQEGGSDEQYF.

This rearrangement joins TRBV6-6 to TRBJ1-1; no reliable D call. Germline V lookup: CDR1 MNHNY, CDR2 SVGAGI (reference sequence). V was clipped by 6 bases and J by 5 bases, with 10 bases between them. The CDR3 is 12 residues long. In nucleotides, the CDR3 is TGTGCCAGCAGCAAGGGTAGGACTGAAGCTTTCTTT. Amino acid sequence: CASSKGRTEAFF.

In the case of this clonotype: A read error may account for a junction end that differs from germline. The chain recombines TRBV6-6 with TRBJ1-4; D is ambiguous. Germline V lookup: CDR1 MNHNY, CDR2 SVGAGI (reference sequence). The CDR3 runs 13 residues. In nucleotides, the CDR3 is TGTGCCAGCAGTGCACGGGCAAGGGAAAAACTGGTTTTT. Translating gives CASSARAREKLVF.